The 11 T cell receptor beta chains below all came from one sample that was sequenced in a study of blood T cell repertoires in COVID-19. Measured with immunoSEQ multiplex PCR; TCRdb has only the in-frame clones, and not every one. The data contain almost 350,000 clones, 88% of them singletons. The sequenced sample consisted of PBMCs or T cells enriched from blood (not recorded which). The receptors stem from a woman in her thirties who had been exposed to COVID-19.

The chain joins TRBV6-5 to TRBJ1-2; D may be TRBD1 (5 bases). The CDR3 runs to 12 residues. CDR1 MNHEY and CDR2 SVGAGI come from the germline V gene. Trimming took 1 base from V and 10 from J, leaving 10 bases between them. The chain's CDR3 is CASSYFQGTYTF. CDR3 in DNA: TGTGCCAGCAGTTACTTCCAGGGAACCTACACCTTC.

The chain carries TRBV29-1 and TRBJ2-5; 8 positions match TRBD2. Germline loops: CDR1 SQVTM, CDR2 ANQGSEA. The length of the CDR3 is 17 residues. V trimming: 2 bases; J trimming: 2 bases; junction bases outside the gene matches: 13. CDR3 in amino acids: CSVESFGSGGGQETQYF. In DNA form, the CDR3 reads TGCAGCGTTGAATCTTTCGGCAGCGGGGGTGGGCAAGAGACCCAGTACTTC.

This clone was recorded only once. The chain has TRBV6-5 and TRBJ1-1, with D possibly being TRBD1 (6 bases). Germline V gives CDR1 MNHEY, CDR2 SVGAGI. The germline V and J ends were trimmed by 7 bases and 1 base, with 10 bases remaining between them. The CDR3 runs to 13 residues. The CDR3 spells CASTPQGNTEAFF. The CDR3 DNA reads TGTGCCAGCACCCCACAGGGGAACACTGAAGCTTTCTTT.

The chain links TRBV24-1 to TRBJ1-1; weak D call: TRBD1 (5 bases). The CDR3 is made up of 14 amino acids. CDR1 is KGHDR, CDR2 SFDVKD, per germline. The V end was cut by 4 bases, the J end by 4 bases, with 12 bases between. This CDR3 reads CATSDIREGTEAFF. The CDR3 nucleotides are TGTGCCACCAGTGACATCAGGGAGGGCACTGAAGCTTTCTTT.

The chain links TRBV28 to TRBJ1-5; D perhaps matches TRBD1 (5 bases). The CDR3 runs to 14 residues. Trimming pared 3 bases from V and 3 bases from J, leaving 9 bases between. Germline V gene lookup returns CDR1 MDHEN and CDR2 SYDVKM. Here the CDR3 reads CASSFLTDNQPQHF. The CDR3 DNA follows: TGTGCCAGCAGTTTTCTGACAGACAATCAGCCCCAGCATTTT. Using reference TRBV28 and TRBJ1-5 for the parts outside the CDR3, the full variable domain is DVKVTQSSRYLVKRTGEKVFLECVQDMDHENMFWYRQDPGLGLRLIYFSYDVKMKEKGDIPEGYSVSREKKERFSLILESASTNQTSMYLCASSFLTDNQPQHFGDGTRLSIL.

This chain joins TRBV5-1 and TRBJ2-2; the D gene is possibly TRBD2 (6 bases). CDR3 size: 15 residues. CDR1 is SGHRS and CDR2 is YFSETQ in the germline V gene. The germline V and J ends were trimmed by 0 bases and 4 bases, with 10 bases remaining between them. The CDR3 spells CASSLADYSTGELFF. The CDR3 DNA sequence: TGCGCCAGCAGCTTGGCGGACTACTCCACCGGGGAGCTGTTTTTT.

This chain links TRBV2 with TRBJ1-1; TRBD1 agrees at 9 bases. V gave up 8 bases and J gave up 10 bases; unmatched junction bases: 14. Germline assignment: CDR1 SNHLY and CDR2 FYNNEI. This CDR3 is 14 amino acids long. The CDR3 DNA follows: TGTGCCAGCGAAGCCGAACAGGGGGCAAAGGGAGCTTTCTTT. The encoded protein is CASEAEQGAKGAFF.

The rearrangement links TRBV5-1 to TRBJ2-7, with D tentatively TRBD2 (6 bases). The germline V gene encodes CDR1 SGHRS and CDR2 YFSETQ. V gave up 3 bases and J gave up 2 bases, with 12 bases separating them. CDR3 size: 14 residues. CDR3 sequence: CASSSPTRTYEQYF. In nucleotides, the CDR3 is TGCGCCAGCAGCTCACCGACTAGAACCTACGAGCAGTACTTC.

The rearrangement uses TRBV9 and TRBJ2-7, with 7 bases identical to TRBD1. Germline loops: CDR1 SGDLS, CDR2 YYNGEE. The V segment lost 3 bases and the J segment 3 bases; nucleotides outside the gene matches: 3. The CDR3 loop spans 13 amino acids. CDR3 loop: CASSDRGDYEQYF. The DNA of the CDR3 is TGTGCCAGCAGCGACAGGGGTGACTACGAGCAGTACTTC.

The genes are TRBV27 and TRBJ1-2; a weak D match, TRBD1 (5 bases). V was cut by 3 bases and J by 4 bases, with 15 bases left in between. The CDR3 is made up of 15 amino acids. Germline CDR1 reads MNHEY; CDR2 reads SMNVEV (reference sequence). CDR3 in DNA: TGTGCCAGCAGTTTGTCCGCGGGACTGACCTATGGCTACACCTTC. Amino acids: CASSLSAGLTYGYTF.

The chain has TRBV18 and TRBJ2-2; TRBD1 might be the D (6 bases). V shed 0 bases and J shed 6 bases, with 20 bases lying between them. The germline gives CDR1 KGHSH, CDR2 LQKENI. The CDR3 loop spans 18 amino acids. The CDR3 reads CASSPPWAGAVFAGELFF. The DNA of the CDR3 is TGTGCCAGCTCACCACCCTGGGCAGGGGCCGTATTTGCCGGGGAGCTGTTTTTT.